This T cell receptor (beta chain) was identified during a study of human T cells and chemical hapten exposure. About the research overall: The sensitizing agent was 2% DPC, placed on 2 cm by 2 cm of upper inner arm skin. Points from the study as a whole: Significantly more large CDR3 similarity clusters arose among expanded TCRs than among controls.

Ten or more counts support this clonotype. Its antigen is still unknown. One entry per CDR3 protein results from TCRdb running MiXCR on the RACE reads. The table lists some 150,000 distinct CDR3 sequences, about 11% of them singletons. Germline CDR1 and CDR2: DFQATT and SNEGSKA (reference sequence). CDR3 size: 15 residues. The V segment lost 3 bases and the J segment 4 bases; nucleotides outside the gene matches: 10. As to time point: patch test 2, 6 weeks after DPC sensitization. The treatment here: therapeutic diphenylcyclopropenone sensitization with weekly scalp DPC. The chain carries TRBV20-1 and TRBJ1-2; 8 positions agree with TRBD1. Sequenced material: whole blood, taken in connection with sensitization to the hapten diphenylcyclopropenone (DPC). The source of this sequence is a woman in her forties or fifties with alopecia areata. Some clones in this sample may be carry-over from other donors' samples. The CDR3 bases are TGCAGTGCTAGCCTGACAGGGGATCCTATCTATGGCTACACCTTC. Residues: CSASLTGDPIYGYTF.